A selection of T cell receptor beta chains follows, all from one sample in a study of blood T cell repertoires in COVID-19. The method was immunoSEQ multiplex PCR; TCRdb's version includes in-frame clones alone and lacks a portion of them. The data contain about 220,000 clones, over 75% of them singletons. Sample: peripheral blood. These receptors originate from a human donor in a cohort sampled during active COVID-19. CDR3s include the opening cysteine and the closing phenylalanine or tryptophan. The order of the fields is D gene, J gene, V gene, clone size, CDR3 DNA, CDR3 protein. D genes are given only for firm matches. For some rows the clone size is stated as once, few or many, or as a class when expanded; others skip it.

TRBD1	TRBJ2-3	TRBV5-1	NA	TGCGCCAGCAGGGACAGGGGGGCAGATACGCAGTATTTT	CASRDRGADTQYF
NA	TRBJ1-1	TRBV29-1	few	TGCAGCGTTGAAGAAGGGGGACGATACACTGAAGCTTTCTTT	CSVEEGGRYTEAFF
NA	TRBJ2-7	TRBV24-1	NA	TGTGCCACCAGTGATTTCCCCAGGGACGAGCAGTACTTC	CATSDFPRDEQYF
TRBD1	TRBJ2-5	TRBV7-2	NA	TGTGCCAGCAGCTTAGAAGGGGGCCGAGAGACCCAGTACTTC	CASSLEGGRETQYF
TRBD1	TRBJ1-1	TRBV19	NA	TGTGCCAGTAGTATAACAGGGGGCGGTACTGAAGCTTTCTTT	CASSITGGGTEAFF
NA	TRBJ1-1	TRBV6-5	NA	TGTGCCAGCATGCCAGTGCTGAACACTGAAGCTTTCTTT	CASMPVLNTEAFF
NA	TRBJ2-1	TRBV12-3/TRBV12-4	once	TGTGCCAGCACTTTTGAGAAAAGAGAGCAGTTCTTC	CASTFEKREQFF
NA	TRBJ1-2	TRBV19	NA	TGTGCCAGTAGCGTAGGAGGGTATGGCTACACCTTC	CASSVGGYGYTF
NA	TRBJ2-2	TRBV4-1	NA	TGCGCCAGCAGCCAAGAAGGGAATAGGGGGGGTGCCGGGGAGCTGTTTTTT	CASSQEGNRGGAGELFF
NA	TRBJ1-4	TRBV7-9	once	TGTGCCAGCAGCCGTCGGAGTAATGAAAAACTGTTTTTT	CASSRRSNEKLFF
NA	TRBJ1-4	TRBV7-9	few	TGTGCCAGCAGCATAGACCTCTCAGGAGGGGAAAAACTGTTTTTT	CASSIDLSGGEKLFF
TRBD2	TRBJ2-5	TRBV27	NA	TGTGCCAGCAGGGGGAGGGTAAATTATGTAGAGACCCAGTACTTC	CASRGRVNYVETQYF
TRBD1	TRBJ2-2	TRBV5-4	NA	TGTGCCAGCAGCTGGGGACAGGGATTCGCGAACACCGGGGAGCTGTTTTTT	CASSWGQGFANTGELFF
NA	TRBJ2-2	TRBV5-6	NA	TGTGCCAGCAGCTTACAGGGCGTAAGAGCCGGGGAGCTGTTTTTT	CASSLQGVRAGELFF
NA	TRBJ1-6	TRBV6-6	NA	TGTGCCAGCAGTTACCCACCCCAGTTGGTTAATTCACCCCTCCACTTT	CASSYPPQLVNSPLHF
TRBD2	TRBJ2-1	TRBV11-2	NA	TGTGCCAGCAGCTTAATGGCGGGAGTTGAGCAGTTCTTC	CASSLMAGVEQFF
NA	TRBJ2-1	TRBV7-9	NA	TGTGCCAGCAGCTTAGGGTTCTTGAGGAATGAGCAGTTCTTC	CASSLGFLRNEQFF
TRBD1	TRBJ1-2	TRBV3-1/TRBV3-2	NA	TGTGCCAGCAGCCTATCGGACAGGGTGGGTGGCTACACCTTC	CASSLSDRVGGYTF
TRBD1	TRBJ1-6	TRBV28	once	TGTGCCAGCAGTCCTACTCCCGGGACAGGCAGTAATTCACCCCTCCACTTT	CASSPTPGTGSNSPLHF
NA	TRBJ1-1	TRBV28	NA	TGTGCCAGCAGTACGCGGGTCACTGAAGCTTTCTTT	CASSTRVTEAFF
NA	TRBJ1-5	TRBV2	NA	TGTGCCAGCAGTCCGAGAGGAGGGAATCAGCCCCAGCATTTT	CASSPRGGNQPQHF
NA	TRBJ1-2	TRBV19	NA	TGTGCCAGTATCCACCTGGGAGTTAGTGGCTACACCTTC	CASIHLGVSGYTF
NA	TRBJ2-3	TRBV6-4	NA	TGTGCCAGCAGTGACCGCGCAGGGTCAGATACGCAGTATTTT	CASSDRAGSDTQYF
NA	TRBJ2-3	TRBV27	NA	TGTGCCAGCAGTTCCCCCGGCGGGGGCACAGATACGCAGTATTTT	CASSSPGGGTDTQYF
NA	TRBJ1-1	TRBV6-5	NA	TGTGCCAGCAGTTTCAGGACTGCGACTGAAGCTTTCTTT	CASSFRTATEAFF
NA	TRBJ2-2	TRBV2	NA	TGTGCCAGCAGAATACTAGAAAACACCGGGGAGCTGTTTTTT	CASRILENTGELFF
NA	TRBJ1-5	TRBV10-3	NA	TGTGCCATCAGTTGGGACACTCGCAATCAGCCCCAGCATTTT	CAISWDTRNQPQHF
NA	TRBJ2-7	TRBV6-6	once	TGTGCCAGCAGCCCCAGGGAGACAGGTTCCTACGAGCAGTACTTC	CASSPRETGSYEQYF
NA	TRBJ1-1	TRBV19	few	TGTGCCAGTAGTAGCGTAGGGGACACTGAAGCTTTCTTT	CASSSVGDTEAFF